The 24 T cell receptor beta chains below come from one sample, sequenced in a study of blood T cell repertoires in COVID-19. Sequenced by immunoSEQ multiplex PCR; TCRdb stores in-frame clones only, minus some. The table records 90,000 to 100,000 clones, less than 85% of them present only once. Sequenced: peripheral blood. Receptors were obtained from an older woman with acute or convalescent COVID-19.

A remark on this clone: Within the sample, other DNA sequences also encode this same CDR3. The CDR3 DNA sequence: TGTGCCAGCAGGGGGGACAGTAATCAGCCCCAGCATTTT. Protein sequence: CASRGDSNQPQHF. The gene calls are TRBV2 and TRBJ1-5; TRBD1 matches 7 bases. Trimming at V came to 6 bases and at J to 4 bases, leaving 3 bases not matched to a gene. The germline V gene encodes CDR1 SNHLY and CDR2 FYNNEI. The CDR3 extends over 13 amino acids.

This chain connects TRBV19 to TRBJ1-1, with 8 bases fitting TRBD1. The germline gives CDR1 LNHDA, CDR2 SQIVND (reference sequence). The CDR3 sequence is 15 residues long. With V trimmed by 5 bases and J by 4 bases, 9 bases remained unmatched. DNA of the CDR3: TGTGCCAGTAGTGCCCGGGACAGGCCTCGCACTGAAGCTTTCTTT. Amino acid sequence: CASSARDRPRTEAFF.

The V call is TRBV13, the J call TRBJ2-7, with 8 bases aligning to TRBD1. The V gene end was trimmed by 1 base and the J gene end by 7 bases; junction bases not matched to a gene: 12. This CDR3 is 16 amino acids long. Germline values: CDR1 PRHDT, CDR2 FYEKMQ (reference sequence). In DNA form, the CDR3 reads TGTGCCAGCAGCTTAGTCATGGCAGGGGGCTTGGGGGAGCAGTACTTC. Residues: CASSLVMAGGLGEQYF.

The chain employs TRBV6-1 and TRBJ1-1, with D unclear. The CDR3 extends over 13 amino acids. V lost 2 bases, J lost 1 base, and 5 bases lay in between. Germline-derived CDR1 and CDR2 are MNHNS and SASEGT. CDR3 residues: CASSEWRNTEAFF. CDR3 DNA sequence: TGTGCCAGCAGTGAATGGAGGAACACTGAAGCTTTCTTT.

The chain couples TRBV6-1 to TRBJ1-1; 10 nucleotides align to TRBD1. The CDR3 contains 16 residues. The germline gives CDR1 MNHNS, CDR2 SASEGT. The V segment lost 4 bases and the J segment 5 bases; nucleotides outside the gene matches: 10. The chain's CDR3 is CASSARQGAWGTEAFF. CDR3 sequence (DNA): TGTGCCAGCAGTGCCCGACAGGGGGCTTGGGGGACTGAAGCTTTCTTT.

The chain recombines TRBV3-1 (or the pseudogene TRBV3-2) with TRBJ2-1; 8 nucleotides agree with TRBD1. The CDR3 spans 17 residues. The V and J ends lost 0 bases and 4 bases, in that order; junction bases with no gene match: 8. Per germline, CDR1 LGHDT and CDR2 YNNKEL (reference sequence). CDR3 protein: CASSQDRGTGLYNEQFF. The CDR3, as DNA: TGTGCCAGCAGCCAAGATCGCGGGACAGGCCTATACAATGAGCAGTTCTTC.

This sequence joins TRBV28 and TRBJ2-5; no firm D call. Germline CDR1 and CDR2: MDHEN and SYDVKM. The CDR3 contains 13 residues. Trimming removed 6 bases at V and 2 bases at J, with 10 bases between. The CDR3, as DNA: TGTGCCAGCAGACCTAGAGTTCAAGAGACCCAGTACTTC. Its translation is CASRPRVQETQYF. Filled out from reference TRBV28 and TRBJ2-5, the complete variable domain reads DVKVTQSSRYLVKRTGEKVFLECVQDMDHENMFWYRQDPGLGLRLIYFSYDVKMKEKGDIPEGYSVSREKKERFSLILESASTNQTSMYLCASRPRVQETQYFGPGTRLLVL.

The genes are TRBV6-5 and TRBJ1-1; D possibly corresponds to TRBD1 (5 bases). The CDR3 totals 15 residues. Germline V gene sequence: CDR1 MNHEY, CDR2 SVGAGI. Between the trimmed V and J ends, which lost 2 bases and 1 base, there was a span of 11 bases. CDR3 sequence (DNA): TGTGCCAGCAGTTACGCGACAGACGGGAACACTGAAGCTTTCTTT. Translating it yields CASSYATDGNTEAFF.

The chain is built from TRBV6-5 and TRBJ1-6; 8 bases agree with TRBD1. The germline V gene has CDR1 MNHEY and CDR2 SVGAGI. CDR3 length: 15 residues. J gave up 7 bases and V 10 bases, and 12 bases lay outside the gene matches. The CDR3 loop is CATTGGQNRNSPLHF. The DNA for the CDR3 is TGTGCCACCACAGGGGGACAGAACAGGAATTCACCCCTCCACTTT.

The gene calls are TRBV30 and TRBJ2-3; possible D gene TRBD2, 6 bases. Germline V lookup: CDR1 GTSNPN, CDR2 SVGIG (reference sequence). The germline V and J ends were trimmed by 8 bases and 0 bases, with 18 bases remaining between them. There are 15 residues in the CDR3. Here the CDR3 DNA reads TGTGCCATCTCCCTACGGGGGAGCAGCACAGATACGCAGTATTTT. Translation: CAISLRGSSTDTQYF.

The chain combines TRBV10-3 with TRBJ1-3, with 7 bases aligning to TRBD1. The CDR3 runs 12 residues. Germline lookup yields CDR1 ENHRY and CDR2 SYGVKD. CDR3 protein: CATQGSGNTIYF. In nucleotides, the CDR3 is TGTGCTACACAGGGGTCTGGAAACACCATATATTTT.

This chain links TRBV6-4 with TRBJ2-3; D is uncertain. Trimming pared 6 bases from V and 2 bases from J, leaving 9 bases between. Germline V gene lookup returns CDR1 MRHNA and CDR2 SNTAGT. The CDR3 loop spans 13 amino acids. CDR3 protein: CASSEAYTDTQYF. DNA of the CDR3: TGTGCCAGCAGCGAAGCATACACAGATACGCAGTATTTT.

V is TRBV4-3 and J is TRBJ1-4, with D uncertain. Germline loops: CDR1 LGHNA, CDR2 YSLEER. The CDR3 has 13 amino acids. V lost 2 bases and J lost 4, with 5 bases in between. CDR3 nucleotide sequence: TGCGCCAGCAGCCAACAAATTAATGAAAAACTGTTTTTT. Translation gives CASSQQINEKLFF.

CDR3 sequence reads: CASSYANLAFF. The DNA of the CDR3 is TGTGCCAGCAGTTACGCTAACTTGGCTTTCTTT. The V and J genes are TRBV6-5 and TRBJ1-1; D remains unclear. Trimming took off 2 bases at V and 11 bases at J, with 9 bases between the two ends. This CDR3 comprises 11 residues. CDR1 is MNHEY and CDR2 is SVGAGI in the germline V gene.

V gene TRBV12-3 or TRBV12-4 combines with J gene TRBJ2-7; possibly TRBD2 for D (5 bases). The V and J ends lost 8 bases and 6 bases respectively, with 14 bases between them. The CDR3 loop spans 12 amino acids. The CDR3 loop is CASRRGPSEQYF. CDR3 bases: TGTGCCAGCCGAAGAGGGCCGAGCGAGCAGTACTTC.

The chain recombines TRBV6-4 with TRBJ1-6, with D hard to call. The ends were cut back, 2 bases at V and 9 bases at J, with 11 bases in the middle. The CDR3 spans 14 residues. The V gene's germline CDR1 is MRHNA and CDR2 SNTAGT. CDR3 in amino acids: CASSDGEEFSPLHF. CDR3 bases: TGTGCCAGCAGTGACGGCGAGGAGTTTTCACCCCTCCACTTT.

The genes are TRBV6-5 and TRBJ1-1; tentative D call: TRBD1 (5 bases). Trimming pared 0 bases from V and 3 bases from J, leaving 11 bases between. The CDR3 is made up of 15 amino acids. Germline CDR1 MNHEY, CDR2 SVGAGI. The CDR3 sequence: CASSYSKQAYTEAFF. The CDR3 DNA reads as TGTGCCAGCAGTTACTCTAAACAGGCTTACACTGAAGCTTTCTTT.

The chain employs TRBV20-1 and TRBJ1-2; TRBD1 matches 8 bases. The trim removed 3 bases at V and 3 bases at J, leaving 9 bases unmatched. The length of the CDR3 is 15 residues. Germline V gene data show CDR1 as DFQATT and CDR2 as SNEGSKA (reference sequence). Written as DNA, the CDR3 is TGCAGTGCTAGTAGACCGGGACAGGCGTACTATGGCTACACCTTC. Its protein product is CSASRPGQAYYGYTF.

V gene TRBV6-5 combines with J gene TRBJ1-6; maybe TRBD1 (6 bases). CDR1 is MNHEY and CDR2 is SVGAGI in the germline V gene. V shed 6 bases and J shed 10 bases, with 16 bases lying between them. The CDR3 is 14 residues long. The CDR3: CASSRQQGKSPLHF. Written as DNA, the CDR3 is TGTGCCAGCAGCCGACAACAGGGTAAATCACCCCTCCACTTT.

A single count supports this clone. V is TRBV5-4 and J is TRBJ1-1, with 9 bases that match TRBD1. V lost 0 bases, J lost 6 bases, and 0 bases stayed unmatched. The CDR3 spans 13 residues. The germline V gene encodes CDR1 SGHNT and CDR2 YYREEE (reference sequence). The CDR3 DNA sequence: TGTGCCAGCAGCTTGGGACAGGGGGCTGAAGCTTTCTTT. Amino acids: CASSLGQGAEAFF.

The V gene is TRBV6-5, the J gene TRBJ1-3; TRBD1 agrees at 8 bases. CDR1 is MNHEY and CDR2 is SVGAGI in the germline V gene. Trimming removed 7 bases from V and 3 bases from J; junction bases left unmatched: 5. There are 14 residues in the CDR3. CDR3 protein: CASIRGQGGNTIYF. The CDR3, as DNA: TGTGCCAGCATCCGAGGACAGGGTGGAAACACCATATATTTT.

The rearrangement joins TRBV28 to TRBJ1-4, with D uncertain. Germline CDR1 is MDHEN and CDR2 is SYDVKM. With 6 bases removed from V and 13 bases from J, the gap between germline ends came to 15 bases. CDR3 length equals 12 residues. The CDR3 region is CASSDTGILLFF. The DNA of the CDR3 is TGTGCCAGCAGCGACACCGGGATTTTACTGTTTTTT.

Comment on this clone: A much larger clone differs by one base, so this may be a read error. This sequence joins TRBV11-2 and TRBJ2-7; no clear D gene. Trimming removed 4 bases from V and 3 bases from J, with 4 bases in between. The CDR3 spans 11 residues. Germline loops: CDR1 SGHAT, CDR2 FQNNGV. The CDR3 loop is CASSSYYEQYF. In nucleotides, the CDR3 is TGTGCCAGCAGCTCTTACTACGAGCAGTACTTC.

The V and J genes are TRBV6-1 and TRBJ1-5, with D perhaps matching TRBD1 (5 bases). Germline assignment: CDR1 MNHNS and CDR2 SASEGT. V dropped 3 bases and J dropped 1 base, with 19 bases sitting between them. The CDR3 has 18 residues. The CDR3 loop is CASSETLTGGGSNQPQHF. The CDR3 DNA follows: TGTGCCAGCAGTGAGACACTAACGGGGGGAGGAAGCAATCAGCCCCAGCATTTT.